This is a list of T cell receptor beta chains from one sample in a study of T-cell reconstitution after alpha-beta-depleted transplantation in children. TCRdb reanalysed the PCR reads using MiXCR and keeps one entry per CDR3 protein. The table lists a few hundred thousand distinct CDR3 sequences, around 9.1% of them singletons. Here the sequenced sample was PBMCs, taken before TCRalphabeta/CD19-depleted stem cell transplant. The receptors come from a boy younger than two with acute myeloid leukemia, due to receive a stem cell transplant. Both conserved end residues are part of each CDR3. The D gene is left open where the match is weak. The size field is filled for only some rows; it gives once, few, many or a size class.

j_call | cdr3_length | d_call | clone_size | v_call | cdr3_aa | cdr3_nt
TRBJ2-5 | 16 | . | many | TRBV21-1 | CASSLPHRTYQETQYF | TGTGCCAGCAGTCTCCCTCACAGGACGTACCAAGAGACCCAGTACTTC
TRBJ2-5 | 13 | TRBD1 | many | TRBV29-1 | CSVGGRGQETQYF | TGCAGCGTTGGGGGCAGGGGGCAAGAGACCCAGTACTTC
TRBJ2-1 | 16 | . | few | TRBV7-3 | CASSLNVGGTYNEQFF | TGTGCCAGCAGCTTAAATGTCGGCGGAACCTACAATGAGCAGTTCTTC
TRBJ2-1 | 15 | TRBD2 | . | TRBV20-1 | CSAREDLAGYNEQFF | TGCAGTGCTAGAGAGGACCTAGCGGGCTACAATGAGCAGTTCTTC
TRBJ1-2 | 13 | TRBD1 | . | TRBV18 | CASSGTETYGYTF | TGTGCCAGCTCGGGGACAGAGACCTATGGCTACACCTTC
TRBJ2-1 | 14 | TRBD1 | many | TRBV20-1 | CSASTGGGYNEQFF | TGCAGTGCATCGACAGGGGGGGGTTACAATGAGCAGTTCTTC
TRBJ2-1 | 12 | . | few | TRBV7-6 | CASSGRDNEQFF | TGTGCCAGCAGCGGCAGGGACAATGAGCAGTTCTTC
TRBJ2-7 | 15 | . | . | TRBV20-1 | CSARTRAGANYEQYF | TGCAGTGCTAGAACTCGGGCAGGGGCGAACTACGAGCAGTACTTC
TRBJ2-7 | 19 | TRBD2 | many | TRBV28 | CASSSPAPFQRELSYEQYF | TGTGCCAGCAGTTCCCCCGCCCCCTTTCAGCGGGAGTTGTCCTACGAGCAGTACTTC
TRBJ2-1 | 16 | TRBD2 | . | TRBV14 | CASSQVVGGGTNEQFF | TGTGCCAGCAGCCAAGTGGTCGGGGGGGGAACCAATGAGCAGTTCTTC
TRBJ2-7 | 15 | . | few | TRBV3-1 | CASSQELRGSYEQYF | TGTGCCAGCAGCCAAGAATTAAGGGGCTCCTACGAGCAGTACTTC
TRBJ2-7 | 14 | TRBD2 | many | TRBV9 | CASSASGRNDEQYF | TGTGCCAGCAGCGCTAGCGGGAGAAATGACGAGCAGTACTTC
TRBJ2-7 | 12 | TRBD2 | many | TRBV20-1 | CSASGTSYEQYF | TGCAGTGCTTCCGGGACTAGCTACGAGCAGTACTTC
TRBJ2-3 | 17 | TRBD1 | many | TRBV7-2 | CASSSVGRGRVADTQYF | TGTGCCAGCAGCTCGGTCGGCAGGGGGCGAGTCGCAGATACGCAGTATTTT
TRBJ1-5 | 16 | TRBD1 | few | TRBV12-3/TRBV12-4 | CASSPTTGGLNQPQHF | TGTGCCAGCAGTCCCACGACAGGGGGGCTCAATCAGCCCCAGCATTTT
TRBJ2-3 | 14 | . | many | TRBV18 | CASSRDGRTDTQYF | TGTGCCAGCTCACGCGATGGACGCACAGATACGCAGTATTTT
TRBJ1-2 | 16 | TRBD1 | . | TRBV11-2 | CASSLDSLNRGRGYTF | TGTGCCAGCAGCTTAGATTCTCTCAACAGGGGCAGAGGCTACACCTTC
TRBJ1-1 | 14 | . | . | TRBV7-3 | CASSLEGVNTEAFF | TGTGCCAGCAGCTTAGAGGGGGTGAACACTGAAGCTTTCTTT
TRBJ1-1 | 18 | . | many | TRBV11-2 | CASSLHPPTSGGRTEAFF | TGTGCCAGCAGCCTACACCCCCCTACGAGCGGGGGGAGGACTGAAGCTTTCTTT
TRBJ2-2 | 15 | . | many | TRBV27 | CASSLTRTLAGELFF | TGTGCCAGCAGTTTAACCAGGACCCTCGCCGGGGAGCTGTTTTTT
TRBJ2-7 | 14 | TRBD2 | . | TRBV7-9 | CASSFAGARYEQYF | TGTGCCAGCAGCTTTGCGGGAGCGAGGTACGAGCAGTACTTC
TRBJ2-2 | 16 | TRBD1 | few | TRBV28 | CASSFSGQGVGGELFF | TGTGCCAGCAGTTTTTCCGGACAGGGGGTCGGCGGGGAGCTGTTTTTT
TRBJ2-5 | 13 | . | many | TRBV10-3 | CAIRPDTQETQYF | TGTGCCATCAGGCCGGACACCCAAGAGACCCAGTACTTC
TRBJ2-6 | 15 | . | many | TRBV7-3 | CASSYDGSGANVLTF | TGTGCCAGCAGTTATGACGGCTCTGGGGCCAACGTCCTGACTTTC
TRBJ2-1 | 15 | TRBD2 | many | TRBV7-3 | CASSLGTSGMDEQFF | TGTGCCAGCAGCCTGGGGACTAGCGGGATGGATGAGCAGTTCTTC
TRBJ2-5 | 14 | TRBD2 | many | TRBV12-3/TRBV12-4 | CASSSRLAEETQYF | TGTGCCAGCAGTTCCCGACTAGCGGAAGAGACCCAGTACTTC
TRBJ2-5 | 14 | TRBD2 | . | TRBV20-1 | CSAWTSGVRETQYF | TGCAGTGCTTGGACTAGCGGCGTAAGAGAGACCCAGTACTTC
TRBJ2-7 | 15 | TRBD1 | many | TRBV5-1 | CASSAETGTSGEQYF | TGCGCCAGCAGCGCCGAGACAGGGACCTCGGGCGAGCAGTACTTC
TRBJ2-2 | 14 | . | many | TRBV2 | CASRGTSNTGELFF | TGTGCCAGCAGGGGGACATCGAACACCGGGGAGCTGTTTTTT
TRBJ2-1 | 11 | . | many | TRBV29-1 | CSATRGNEQFF | TGCAGCGCGACTAGAGGCAATGAGCAGTTCTTC
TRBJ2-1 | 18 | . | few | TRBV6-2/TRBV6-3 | CASSYSRLAGDYYNEQFF | TGTGCCAGCAGTTACTCCAGACTAGCAGGGGATTATTACAATGAGCAGTTCTTC
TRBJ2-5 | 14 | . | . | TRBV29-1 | CSVAQSQDRETQYF | TGCAGCGTTGCCCAATCACAAGATCGAGAGACCCAGTACTTC
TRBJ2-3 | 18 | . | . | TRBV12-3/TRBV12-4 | CASCLRGSRGRAPDTQYF | TGTGCCAGCTGTTTACGGGGTAGTAGGGGGAGGGCCCCAGATACGCAGTATTTT
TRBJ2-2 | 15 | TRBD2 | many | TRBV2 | CASRGTRGNTGELFF | TGTGCCAGCAGGGGGACTAGGGGGAACACCGGGGAGCTGTTTTTT
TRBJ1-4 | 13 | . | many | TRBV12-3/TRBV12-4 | CASSLMVREKLFF | TGTGCCAGCAGTTTGATGGTTCGTGAAAAACTGTTTTTT
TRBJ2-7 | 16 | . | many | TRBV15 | CATSSPEARDGDEQYF | TGTGCCACCAGCAGTCCCGAAGCACGGGATGGGGACGAGCAGTACTTC
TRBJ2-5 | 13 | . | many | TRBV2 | CASSESDSGTQYF | TGTGCCAGCAGTGAATCGGACTCAGGGACCCAGTACTTC
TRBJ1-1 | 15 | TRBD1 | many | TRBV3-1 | CASSRLTGGWTEAFF | TGTGCCAGCAGCCGCCTGACAGGGGGGTGGACTGAAGCTTTCTTT
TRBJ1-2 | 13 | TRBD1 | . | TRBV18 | CASSPAGGYGYTF | TGTGCCAGCTCACCAGCAGGGGGCTATGGCTACACCTTC
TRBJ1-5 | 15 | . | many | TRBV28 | CASSLFGTRNQPQHF | TGTGCCAGCAGTTTATTTGGGACGAGGAATCAGCCCCAGCATTTT
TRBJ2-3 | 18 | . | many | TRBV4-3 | CASSQASGLSPGTDTQYF | TGCGCCAGCAGCCAAGCTTCGGGACTTTCCCCTGGCACAGATACGCAGTATTTT
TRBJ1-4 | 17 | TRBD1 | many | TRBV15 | CATRPQGVLQTNEKLFF | TGTGCCACCAGACCCCAGGGGGTCCTACAAACTAATGAAAAACTGTTTTTT
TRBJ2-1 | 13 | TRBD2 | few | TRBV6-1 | CATPSGSHNEQFF | TGTGCCACCCCCAGCGGGAGTCACAATGAGCAGTTCTTC
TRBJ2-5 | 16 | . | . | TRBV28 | CAIPGPKLADQETQYF | TGTGCCATCCCTGGGCCTAAGTTGGCAGACCAAGAGACCCAGTACTTC
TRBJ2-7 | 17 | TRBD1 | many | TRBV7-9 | CASSPPTGALSSYEQYF | TGTGCCAGCAGCCCCCCTACAGGGGCATTAAGCTCCTACGAGCAGTACTTC
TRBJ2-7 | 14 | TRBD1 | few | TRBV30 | CAWIPRDRAYEQYF | TGTGCCTGGATTCCACGGGACAGGGCTTACGAGCAGTACTTC